The 22 T cell receptor beta chains reported below all come from one sample, sequenced in a study of CD8 T cells in Susac syndrome. Random hexamers were used to reverse transcribe an amount of about 0.45 to 1 ug RNA. One entry per CDR3 protein results from TCRdb running MiXCR on the immunoSEQ multiplex PCR reads. This table holds a few hundred thousand distinct CDR3 sequences, 89% found once. Input material: CD8+ T cells from PBMCs. These receptors came from a human donor with multiple sclerosis.

The V and J genes are TRBV6-6 and TRBJ2-1, with TRBD2 matching 8 bases. The junction had 12 bases not matched to a gene; V was cut back by 6 bases and J by 8 bases. The CDR3 totals 15 residues. Germline V lookup: CDR1 MNHNY, CDR2 SVGAGI (reference sequence). CDR3 DNA sequence: TGTGCCAGCAGACCTCCCGGGGGGGCCAGCGATGAGCAGTTCTTC. Amino acid sequence: CASRPPGGASDEQFF.

The chain couples TRBV20-1 to TRBJ2-7, with D uncertain. From germline, CDR1 is DFQATT and CDR2 SNEGSKA (reference sequence). Trimming pared 0 bases from V and 0 bases from J, leaving 9 bases between. The CDR3 covers 14 residues. CDR3 region: CSAREAEASYEQYF. In DNA form, the CDR3 reads TGCAGTGCTAGAGAAGCTGAGGCCTCCTACGAGCAGTACTTC.

The J gene is TRBJ2-7, the V gene TRBV25-1; tentative D call: TRBD2 (6 bases). The length of the CDR3 is 14 residues. Trimming removed 1 base at V and 2 bases at J, with 9 bases between. From germline, CDR1 is MGHDK and CDR2 SYGVNS. The CDR3 DNA follows: TGTGCCAGCAGTGAATTATGGGGGGCCTACGAGCAGTACTTC. Encoded protein: CASSELWGAYEQYF.

The V and J genes are TRBV3-1 and TRBJ2-1; 7 bases line up with TRBD2. Germline trimming cut 1 base from V and 9 bases from J; bases unmatched to any gene: 12. The CDR3 loop spans 16 amino acids. Germline V gene sequence: CDR1 LGHDT, CDR2 YNNKEL (reference sequence). The DNA for the CDR3 is TGTGCCAGCAGCCAAGGTAGCGGGCTCGGGTGGGGTGAGCAGTTCTTC. This sequence encodes CASSQGSGLGWGEQFF.

This rearrangement joins TRBV28 to TRBJ1-5; TRBD1 agrees at 7 bases. The CDR3 covers 15 residues. V lost 4 bases to trimming and J lost 4 bases; unmatched junction nucleotides: 7. The germline CDR1 and CDR2 sequences are MDHEN and SYDVKM. CDR3 protein: CASSYGTETNQPQHF. The CDR3 bases are TGTGCCAGCAGTTACGGGACAGAAACTAATCAGCCCCAGCATTTT.

This chain uses TRBV20-1 with TRBJ2-7; D tentatively fits TRBD1 or TRBD2 (5 bases each). This CDR3 has 13 residues. Looked up from germline, CDR1 is DFQATT and CDR2 is SNEGSKA (reference sequence). Trimming took 6 bases from V and 0 from J, leaving 12 bases between them. DNA for the CDR3: TGCAGTGCAACGGGACCAACCTCCTACGAGCAGTACTTC. Translation gives CSATGPTSYEQYF.

The rearrangement links TRBV6-5 to TRBJ2-7, with D possibly TRBD2 on 5 matching bases. V was cut by 7 bases and J by 4 bases, with 11 bases left in between. The CDR3 spans 12 residues. In germline, CDR1 is MNHEY, CDR2 SVGAGI. CDR3 sequence reads: CASTSGVYEQYF. In DNA, the CDR3 is TGTGCCAGCACCTCCGGGGTTTACGAGCAGTACTTC.

The CDR3 DNA reads as TGCAGCGTTGAGACAGGACTAGGGACAGATACGCAGTATTTT. Translating it yields CSVETGLGTDTQYF. V gene TRBV29-1 combines with J gene TRBJ2-3, with a tentative D call TRBD2 (7 bases). Per the germline V gene, CDR1 is SQVTM and CDR2 is ANQGSEA. Trimming shortened V by 3 bases and J by 3 bases, and 13 bases separated the two germline ends. The CDR3 length is 14 residues.

This chain uses TRBV10-3 with TRBJ2-7; D is perhaps TRBD2 (5 bases). This CDR3 has 13 amino acids. V lost 4 bases to trimming and J lost 4 bases, with 11 bases between them. CDR1 and CDR2 (germline): ENHRY, SYGVKD. The DNA for the CDR3 is TGTGCCATCAGTGTGGGAGCCGAGTACGAGCAGTACTTC. Protein: CAISVGAEYEQYF.

The rearrangement links TRBV12-3 or TRBV12-4 to TRBJ2-1; D may be TRBD1 (5 bases). The germline V and J ends were trimmed by 4 bases and 6 bases, with 16 bases remaining between them. The CDR3 totals 15 residues. The CDR3 spells CASSSIGGRANEQFF. DNA of the CDR3: TGTGCCAGCAGTTCAATCGGCGGCAGGGCCAATGAGCAGTTCTTC.

The chain uses TRBV15 and TRBJ2-7; D possibly corresponds to TRBD1 (6 bases). Germline values: CDR1 LNHNV, CDR2 YYDKDF (reference sequence). The CDR3 loop spans 14 amino acids. Trimming cost V 2 bases and J 1 base, with 9 bases left between them. CDR3 loop: CATSRKGGSYEQYF. CDR3 sequence (DNA): TGTGCCACCAGCAGAAAAGGGGGTTCCTACGAGCAGTACTTC.

The chain couples TRBV29-1 to TRBJ2-7, with no clear D. V was cut by 4 bases and J by 1 base, with 5 bases left in between. The CDR3 spans 11 residues. Germline lookup yields CDR1 SQVTM and CDR2 ANQGSEA. The CDR3 protein is CSVVVSYEQYF. DNA of the CDR3: TGCAGCGTTGTTGTTTCCTACGAGCAGTACTTC.

The V and J genes are TRBV6-1 and TRBJ2-2, with a tentative D call TRBD2 (6 bases). The V end was cut by 2 bases, the J end by 4 bases, with 11 bases between. CDR3 length: 15 amino acids. The germline CDR1 and CDR2 sequences are MNHNS and SASEGT. The CDR3 protein is CASSESEEGTGELFF. The CDR3 bases are TGTGCCAGCAGTGAATCCGAGGAGGGCACCGGGGAGCTGTTTTTT.

This chain connects TRBV4-1 to TRBJ2-1, with 8 bases lining up with TRBD2. The V gene end was trimmed by 5 bases and the J gene end by 8 bases; junction bases not matched to a gene: 8. Germline CDR1 reads MGHRA; CDR2 reads YSYEKL. The CDR3 sequence is 14 residues long. In DNA form, the CDR3 reads TGCGCCAGCAGCGTCTTGGTCGGGAGGGATGAGCAGTTCTTC. Translation: CASSVLVGRDEQFF.

V and J are TRBV6-1 and TRBJ1-4, with TRBD1 matching 9 bases. The CDR3 runs 17 residues. V trimming: 6 bases; J trimming: 9 bases; junction bases outside the gene matches: 17. Germline CDR1 MNHNS, CDR2 SASEGT. This chain's CDR3 is CASSPRLLRDRDQKLFF. The CDR3 DNA follows: TGTGCCAGCAGCCCCCGTCTTTTGCGGGACAGGGATCAAAAACTGTTTTTT.

This chain joins TRBV11-3 and TRBJ2-5; 10 nucleotides line up with TRBD2. The CDR3 covers 16 residues. From germline, CDR1 is SGHNT and CDR2 YENEEA. V lost 4 bases to trimming and J lost 5 bases; unmatched junction nucleotides: 10. CDR3 in DNA: TGTGCCAGCAGCTCCCGAGGAGCGGGGGGGCCCGAGACCCAGTACTTC. The encoded protein is CASSSRGAGGPETQYF.

This chain connects TRBV6-2 or TRBV6-3 to TRBJ2-1; 7 bases fit TRBD2. The CDR3 has 15 amino acids. Per the germline V gene, CDR1 is MNHEY and CDR2 is SVGEGT. V was pared by 6 bases and J by 1 base, with 6 bases of the junction left unmatched. CDR3: CASRMWGGSYNEQFF. CDR3 nucleotides: TGTGCCAGCAGAATGTGGGGGGGGTCCTACAATGAGCAGTTCTTC.

The gene calls are TRBV19 and TRBJ2-1; 9 nucleotides line up with TRBD2. This CDR3 region has 15 residues. The trim removed 5 bases at V and 3 bases at J, leaving 5 bases unmatched. Germline-derived CDR1 and CDR2 are LNHDA and SQIVND (reference sequence). CDR3 protein: CASSSGGGDYNEQFF. CDR3 DNA: TGTGCCAGTAGTTCGGGCGGGGGGGACTACAATGAGCAGTTCTTC.

The chain combines TRBV5-4 with TRBJ2-2; 8 bases match TRBD2. CDR3 length: 16 amino acids. CDR1 and CDR2 from the germline V gene are SGHNT and YYREEE (reference sequence). J lost 8 bases, V lost 5 bases, and 14 bases had no gene match. Here the CDR3 DNA reads TGTGCCAGCAGACTCTCTAGCGGGTCCAAGTCGGGGGAGCTGTTTTTT. Protein sequence: CASRLSSGSKSGELFF.

This chain uses TRBV7-9 with TRBJ2-3; D perhaps matches TRBD1 (6 bases). This CDR3 region has 15 residues. CDR1 SEHNR and CDR2 FQNEAQ come from the germline V gene (reference sequence). This CDR3 is CAGEMVQGVQDTQYF. DNA of the CDR3: TGTGCGGGAGAGATGGTACAGGGCGTACAGGATACGCAGTATTTT.

This clonotype is a singleton in its sample. The chain couples TRBV6-6 to TRBJ2-7; TRBD1 matches at 8 bases. With 2 bases clipped from V and 6 bases from J, the junction kept 3 bases outside the gene matches. Germline CDR1 reads MNHNY; CDR2 reads SVGAGI (reference sequence). The length of the CDR3 is 13 residues. CDR3 protein: CASSYTTGVEQYF. CDR3 DNA: TGTGCCAGCAGTTACACGACAGGGGTCGAGCAGTACTTC.

This rearrangement joins TRBV7-9 to TRBJ2-3; 7 bases align to TRBD1. The CDR3 is 15 amino acids. Germline V lookup: CDR1 SEHNR, CDR2 FQNEAQ (reference sequence). Losses at the gene ends were 5 bases for V and 0 bases for J; bases not matched to a gene: 5. The CDR3 protein is CASSDRDSSTDTQYF. The DNA for the CDR3 is TGTGCCAGCAGCGATCGGGACAGTAGCACAGATACGCAGTATTTT.